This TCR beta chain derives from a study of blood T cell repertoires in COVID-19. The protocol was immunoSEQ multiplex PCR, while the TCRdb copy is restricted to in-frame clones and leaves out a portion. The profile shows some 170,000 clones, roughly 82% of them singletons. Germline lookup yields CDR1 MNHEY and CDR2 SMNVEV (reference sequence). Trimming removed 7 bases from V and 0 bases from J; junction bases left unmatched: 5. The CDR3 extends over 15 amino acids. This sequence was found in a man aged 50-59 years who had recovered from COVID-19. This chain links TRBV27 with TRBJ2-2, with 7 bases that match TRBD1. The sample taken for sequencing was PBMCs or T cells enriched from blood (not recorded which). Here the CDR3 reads CASNKGQPNTGELFF. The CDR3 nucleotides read TGTGCCAGCAATAAGGGACAGCCGAACACCGGGGAGCTGTTTTTT.